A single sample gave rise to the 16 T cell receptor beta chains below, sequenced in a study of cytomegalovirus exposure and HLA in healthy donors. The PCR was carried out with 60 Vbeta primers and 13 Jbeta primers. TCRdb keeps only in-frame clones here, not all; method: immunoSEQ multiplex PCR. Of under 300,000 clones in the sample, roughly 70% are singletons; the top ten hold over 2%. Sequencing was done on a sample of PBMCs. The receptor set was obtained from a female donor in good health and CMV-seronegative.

The CDR3 sequence: CASRGAGTHLGEQYF. Written as DNA, the CDR3 is TGTGCCAGCAGAGGGGCGGGAACACACTTGGGGGAGCAGTACTTC. V usage is TRBV27 and J usage is TRBJ2-7, with D possibly being TRBD2 (6 bases). This CDR3 region has 15 residues. CDR1 and CDR2 from the germline V gene are MNHEY and SMNVEV (reference sequence). V was cut by 6 bases and J by 7 bases, with 22 bases left in between.

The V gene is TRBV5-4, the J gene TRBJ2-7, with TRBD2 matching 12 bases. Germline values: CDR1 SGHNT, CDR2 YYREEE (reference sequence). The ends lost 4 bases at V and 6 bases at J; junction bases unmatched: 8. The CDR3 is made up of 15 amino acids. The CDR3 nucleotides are TGTGCCAGCAGCACTCTAGCGGGAGGGCCCATCGAGCAGTACTTC. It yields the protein CASSTLAGGPIEQYF. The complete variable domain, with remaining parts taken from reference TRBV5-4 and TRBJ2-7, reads ETGVTQSPTHLIKTRGQQVTLRCSSQSGHNTVSWYQQALGQGPQFIFQYYREEENGRGNFPPRFSGLQFPNYSSELNVNALELDDSALYLCASSTLAGGPIEQYFGPGTRLTVT.

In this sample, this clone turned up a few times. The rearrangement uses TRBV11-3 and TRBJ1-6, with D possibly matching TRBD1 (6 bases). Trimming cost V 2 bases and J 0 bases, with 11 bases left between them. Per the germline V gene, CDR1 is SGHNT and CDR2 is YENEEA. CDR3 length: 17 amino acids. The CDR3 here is CASSLHQGSSYNSPLHF. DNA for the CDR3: TGTGCCAGCAGCTTACATCAGGGGAGCTCCTATAATTCACCCCTCCACTTT. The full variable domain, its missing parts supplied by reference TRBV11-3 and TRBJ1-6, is EAGVVQSPRYKIIEKKQPVAFWCNPISGHNTLYWYLQNLGQGPELLIRYENEEAVDDSQLPKDRFSAERLKGVDSTLKIQPAELGDSAVYLCASSLHQGSSYNSPLHFGNGTRLTVT.

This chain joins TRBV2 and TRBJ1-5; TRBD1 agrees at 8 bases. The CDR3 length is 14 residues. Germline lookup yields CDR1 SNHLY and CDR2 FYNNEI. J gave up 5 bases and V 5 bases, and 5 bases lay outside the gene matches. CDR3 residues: CASSRDRFYQPQHF. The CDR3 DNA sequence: TGTGCCAGCAGTCGGGACAGGTTTTATCAGCCCCAGCATTTT.

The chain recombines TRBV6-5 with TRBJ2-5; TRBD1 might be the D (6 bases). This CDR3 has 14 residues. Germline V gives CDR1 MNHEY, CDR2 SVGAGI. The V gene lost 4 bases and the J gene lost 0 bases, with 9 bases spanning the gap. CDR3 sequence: CASSWTVYQETQYF. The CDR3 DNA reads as TGTGCCAGCAGTTGGACAGTGTACCAAGAGACCCAGTACTTC.

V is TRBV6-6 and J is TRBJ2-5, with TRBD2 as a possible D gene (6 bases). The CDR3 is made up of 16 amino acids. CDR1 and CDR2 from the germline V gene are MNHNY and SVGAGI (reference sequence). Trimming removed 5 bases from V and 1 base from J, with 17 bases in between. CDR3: CASSPSFDGGQETQYF. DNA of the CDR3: TGTGCCAGCAGTCCTAGTTTTGACGGGGGCCAAGAGACCCAGTACTTC.

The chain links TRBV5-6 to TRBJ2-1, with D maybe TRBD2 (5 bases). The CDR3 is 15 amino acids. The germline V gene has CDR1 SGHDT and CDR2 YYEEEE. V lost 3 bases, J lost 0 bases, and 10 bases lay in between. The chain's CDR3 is CASSWSGSSYNEQFF. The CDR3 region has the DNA TGTGCCAGCAGCTGGAGCGGTAGCTCCTACAATGAGCAGTTCTTC.

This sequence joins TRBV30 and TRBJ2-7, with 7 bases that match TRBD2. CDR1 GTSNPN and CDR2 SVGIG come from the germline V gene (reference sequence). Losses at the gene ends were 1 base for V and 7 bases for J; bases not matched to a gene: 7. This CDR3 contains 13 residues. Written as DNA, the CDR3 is TGTGCCTGGAGTGCCAGCGGGAATCGGGAGCAGTACTTC. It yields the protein CAWSASGNREQYF.

The CDR3: CSVASGVAGVLNEQFF. CDR3 DNA: TGCAGCGTTGCGAGTGGGGTAGCGGGAGTTCTAAATGAGCAGTTCTTC. V and J are TRBV29-1 and TRBJ2-1; 9 bases align to TRBD2. CDR3 length: 16 amino acids. Trimming took 4 bases from V and 7 from J; bases not matched to a gene: 14. Germline V lookup: CDR1 SQVTM, CDR2 ANQGSEA.

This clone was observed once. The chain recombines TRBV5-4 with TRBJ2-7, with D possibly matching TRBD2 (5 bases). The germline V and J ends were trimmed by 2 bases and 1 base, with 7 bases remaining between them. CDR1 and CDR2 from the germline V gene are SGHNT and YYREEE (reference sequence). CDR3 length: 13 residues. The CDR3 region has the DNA TGTGCCAGCAGCTTACTAGGTTCCTACGAGCAGTACTTC. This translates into CASSLLGSYEQYF.

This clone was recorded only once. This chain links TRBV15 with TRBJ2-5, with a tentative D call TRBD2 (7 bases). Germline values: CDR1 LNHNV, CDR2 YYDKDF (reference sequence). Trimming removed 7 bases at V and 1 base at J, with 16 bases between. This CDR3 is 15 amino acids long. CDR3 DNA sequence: TGTGCCACCACTCGCCGGGGGGCCCCCCAAGAGACCCAGTACTTC. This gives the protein CATTRRGAPQETQYF.

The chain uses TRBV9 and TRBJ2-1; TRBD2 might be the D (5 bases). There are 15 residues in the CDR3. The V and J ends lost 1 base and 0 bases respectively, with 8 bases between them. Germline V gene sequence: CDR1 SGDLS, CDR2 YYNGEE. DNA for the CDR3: TGTGCCAGCAGCGTATCTAGCTACTCCTACAATGAGCAGTTCTTC. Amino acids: CASSVSSYSYNEQFF. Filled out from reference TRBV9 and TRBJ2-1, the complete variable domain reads DSGVTQTPKHLITATGQRVTLRCSPRSGDLSVYWYQQSLDQGLQFLIQYYNGEERAKGNILERFSAQQFPDLHSELNLSSLELGDSALYFCASSVSSYSYNEQFFGPGTRLTVL.

The CDR3, as DNA: TGTGCCAGCTCACGTAACGGTGCTGCGGAGACCCAGTACTTC. Translated: CASSRNGAAETQYF. The V call is TRBV18, the J call TRBJ2-5; no definite D call. Trimming stripped 4 bases from V and 5 bases from J, with 14 bases between. Germline loops: CDR1 KGHSH, CDR2 LQKENI. The CDR3 consists of 14 residues.

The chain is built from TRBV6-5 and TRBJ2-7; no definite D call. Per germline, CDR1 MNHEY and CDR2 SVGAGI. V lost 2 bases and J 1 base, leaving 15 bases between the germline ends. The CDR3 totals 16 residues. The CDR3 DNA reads TGTGCCAGCAGTTACCAGTCCCCCGTGTGGTCCTACGAGCAGTACTTC. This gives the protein CASSYQSPVWSYEQYF.

CDR3: CASSFTEGFVGYTF. CDR3 DNA sequence: TGTGCCAGCAGCTTTACAGAAGGTTTTGTTGGCTACACCTTC. The chain combines TRBV11-2 with TRBJ1-2, with no clear D. CDR1 is SGHAT, CDR2 FQNNGV, per germline. V lost 3 bases to trimming and J lost 7 bases, with 15 bases between them. The CDR3 contains 14 residues.

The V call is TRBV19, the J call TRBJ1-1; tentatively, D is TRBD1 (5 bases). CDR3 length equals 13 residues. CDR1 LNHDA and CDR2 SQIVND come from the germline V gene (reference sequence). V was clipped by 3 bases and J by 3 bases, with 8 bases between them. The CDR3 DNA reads TGTGCCAGTAGTATCACCAGGGACACTGAAGCTTTCTTT. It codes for CASSITRDTEAFF.